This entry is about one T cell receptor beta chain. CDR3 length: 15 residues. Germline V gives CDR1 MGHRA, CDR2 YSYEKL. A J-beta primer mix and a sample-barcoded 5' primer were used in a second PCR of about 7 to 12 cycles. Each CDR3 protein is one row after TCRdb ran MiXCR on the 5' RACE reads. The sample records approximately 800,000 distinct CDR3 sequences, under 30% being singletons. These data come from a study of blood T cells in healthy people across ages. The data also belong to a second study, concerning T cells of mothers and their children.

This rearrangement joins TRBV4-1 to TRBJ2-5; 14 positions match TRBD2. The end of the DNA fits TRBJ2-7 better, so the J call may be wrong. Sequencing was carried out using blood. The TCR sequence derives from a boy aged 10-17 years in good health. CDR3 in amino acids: CASSRTSGGYYEQYF. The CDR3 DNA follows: TGCGCCAGCAGCCGGACTAGCGGGGGGTACTACGAGCAGTACTTC.